This TCR beta chain was sequenced during a study of regulatory T cells in long-lasting Graves disease. Study-wide results and limits: Those with persistent Graves' had less TCR diversity than newly diagnosed patients.

In germline, CDR1 is SGDLS, CDR2 YYNGEE. The CDR3 is made up of 16 amino acids. The V gene end was trimmed by 0 bases and the J gene end by 4 bases; junction bases not matched to a gene: 6. Researchers made TCR beta libraries by using iRepertoire HTBI primers and running Arm-PCR on CDR3 regions. TCRdb re-analysed the multiplex PCR reads in MiXCR, keeping a single row per CDR3 protein. The repertoire holds about 440,000 distinct CDR3 sequences, with 15% as singletons. Time point given: newly diagnosed GD, antithyroid drugs for less than 3 months. PBMC-derived RNA was used for the TCR library. This clonotype was observed many times. Its antigen is undetermined. The same data also went into a second study, on T cells in Graves' hyperthyroidism and ophthalmopathy. Per that study: Patients were aged 18 to 65, had disease duration under 2 months, and had newly diagnosed hyperthyroidism. RT-PCR in the first round (using the HTBI primer set) targeted the TCR CDR3.

This clonotype was sampled from a woman in her twenties or thirties with Graves disease. Sequenced material: peripheral blood mononuclear cells (PBMCs), taken at new diagnosis, from a patient treated with antithyroid drugs. This rearrangement joins TRBV9 to TRBJ2-1, with 8 bases fitting TRBD2. CDR3 protein: CASSVGAGDRYNEQFF. The CDR3 nucleotides read TGTGCCAGCAGCGTAGGAGCGGGAGATCGATACAATGAGCAGTTCTTC.